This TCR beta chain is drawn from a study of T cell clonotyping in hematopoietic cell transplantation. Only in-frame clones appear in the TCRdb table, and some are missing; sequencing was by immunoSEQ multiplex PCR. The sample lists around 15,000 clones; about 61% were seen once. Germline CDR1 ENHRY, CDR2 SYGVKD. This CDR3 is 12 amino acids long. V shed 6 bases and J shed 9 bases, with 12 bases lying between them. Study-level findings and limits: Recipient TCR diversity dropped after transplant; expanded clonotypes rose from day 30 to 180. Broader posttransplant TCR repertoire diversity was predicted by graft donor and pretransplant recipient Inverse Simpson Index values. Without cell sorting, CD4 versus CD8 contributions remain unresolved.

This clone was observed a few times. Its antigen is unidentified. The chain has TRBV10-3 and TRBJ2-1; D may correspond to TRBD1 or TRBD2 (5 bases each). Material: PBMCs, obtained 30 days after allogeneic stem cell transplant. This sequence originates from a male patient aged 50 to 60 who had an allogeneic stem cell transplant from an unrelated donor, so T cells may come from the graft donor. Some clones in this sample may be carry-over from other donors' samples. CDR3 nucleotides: TGTGCCATCAGGCCTGAAGGGACTGAGCAGTTCTTC. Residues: CAIRPEGTEQFF.